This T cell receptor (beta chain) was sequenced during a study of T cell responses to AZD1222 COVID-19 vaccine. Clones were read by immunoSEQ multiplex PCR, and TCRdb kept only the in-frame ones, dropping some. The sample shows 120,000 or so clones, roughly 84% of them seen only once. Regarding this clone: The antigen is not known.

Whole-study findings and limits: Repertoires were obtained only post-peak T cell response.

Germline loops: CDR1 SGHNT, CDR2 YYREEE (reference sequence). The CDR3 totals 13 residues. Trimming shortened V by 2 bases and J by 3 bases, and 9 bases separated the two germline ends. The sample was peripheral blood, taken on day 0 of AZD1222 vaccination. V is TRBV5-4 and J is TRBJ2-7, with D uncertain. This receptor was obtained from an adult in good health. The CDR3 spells CASSFGPYYEQYF. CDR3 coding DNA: TGTGCCAGCAGCTTTGGACCCTACTACGAGCAGTACTTC.